This entry lists 28 T cell receptor beta chains sequenced from one sample in a study of blood T cell repertoires in COVID-19. The assay was immunoSEQ multiplex PCR, and TCRdb's table has in-frame clones only and misses some. The data show 150,000 to 170,000 clones, 80% to 90% seen once. Specimen: peripheral blood. All receptors derive from a woman aged 55 to 70 with COVID-19, enrolled during active disease.

The chain recombines TRBV15 with TRBJ2-2, with D tentatively TRBD1 (7 bases). The V gene lost 5 bases and the J gene lost 2 bases, with 9 bases spanning the gap. CDR3 size: 14 residues. Germline CDR1 reads LNHNV; CDR2 reads YYDKDF (reference sequence). Here the CDR3 reads CATSQGGNTGELFF. CDR3 in DNA: TGTGCCACCAGCCAGGGGGGTAACACCGGGGAGCTGTTTTTT.

The chain couples TRBV7-3 to TRBJ1-2; tentative D call: TRBD1 (6 bases). V was shortened by 2 bases and J by 8 bases, with 12 bases between the two germline ends. CDR1 is SGHTA and CDR2 is FQGTGA in the germline V gene. The CDR3 runs 13 residues. The CDR3 bases are TGTGCCAGCAGCTTAGGGGGCAGGGCAGGCTACACCTTC. It translates to CASSLGGRAGYTF.

This clone showed up just a few times. The chain employs TRBV30 and TRBJ2-2, with 8 bases matching TRBD1. The CDR3 runs to 14 residues. Germline lookup yields CDR1 GTSNPN and CDR2 SVGIG (reference sequence). V was pared by 8 bases and J by 0 bases, with 5 bases of the junction left unmatched. DNA for the CDR3: TGTGCCAGCTGGACAGGGTCGAACACCGGGGAGCTGTTTTTT. Translating gives CASWTGSNTGELFF.

The sample holds one count of this clone. V and J are TRBV19 and TRBJ1-1, with a weak D call TRBD1 (5 bases). This CDR3 region has 14 residues. CDR1 is LNHDA, CDR2 SQIVND, per germline (reference sequence). The V gene lost 5 bases and the J gene lost 1 base, with 11 bases spanning the gap. In nucleotides, the CDR3 is TGTGCCAGTAGTCCCAGGGTGTCGAACACTGAAGCTTTCTTT. This codes for CASSPRVSNTEAFF.

A single count supports this clone. The CDR3 sequence: CASSIGGQGAGYTF. CDR3 sequence (DNA): TGTGCCAGTAGTATAGGGGGACAGGGAGCTGGCTACACCTTC. This chain uses TRBV19 with TRBJ1-2, with TRBD1 matching 9 bases. This CDR3 has 14 residues. V lost 1 base to trimming and J lost 7 bases; unmatched junction nucleotides: 4. Germline V gene sequence: CDR1 LNHDA, CDR2 SQIVND (reference sequence).

The chain couples TRBV19 to TRBJ1-2; 10 bases line up with TRBD1. CDR1 and CDR2 from the germline V gene are LNHDA and SQIVND (reference sequence). The ends lost 2 bases at V and 6 bases at J; junction bases unmatched: 3. The CDR3 runs to 14 residues. CDR3 protein: CASSITGTGDGYTF. The CDR3 bases are TGTGCCAGTAGTATAACCGGGACAGGGGATGGCTACACCTTC.

In regard to this clone: The same CDR3 arises from other DNA sequences in this sample as well. This chain connects TRBV6-5 to TRBJ1-5; D ambiguous. V was clipped by 7 bases and J by 0 bases, with 10 bases between them. Germline loops: CDR1 MNHEY, CDR2 SVGAGI. This CDR3 contains 14 residues. The CDR3 loop is CASTPPGSNQPQHF. The CDR3 nucleotides read TGTGCCAGCACCCCACCCGGTAGCAATCAGCCCCAGCATTTT.

A few counts support this clone. This chain links TRBV7-8 with TRBJ1-2; the D is unclear. In germline, CDR1 is SGHVS, CDR2 FQNEAQ. V lost 5 bases, J lost 4 bases, and 14 bases lay in between. CDR3 length equals 14 residues. The CDR3 spells CASSPGGSIYGYTF. DNA for the CDR3: TGTGCCAGCAGCCCCGGCGGGTCGATCTATGGCTACACCTTC.

This clone was seen once. The chain joins TRBV27 to TRBJ2-4; no clear D gene. The CDR3 is 12 residues long. Germline-derived CDR1 and CDR2 are MNHEY and SMNVEV (reference sequence). Trimming shortened V by 4 bases and J by 6 bases, and 7 bases separated the two germline ends. CDR3 loop: CASSSHRNIQYF. The DNA for the CDR3 is TGTGCCAGCAGTTCTCATAGAAACATTCAGTACTTC.

The chain is built from TRBV18 and TRBJ1-5; D might be TRBD1 (5 bases). Germline loops: CDR1 KGHSH, CDR2 LQKENI. The V and J ends lost 3 bases and 7 bases respectively, with 16 bases between them. CDR3 length: 15 residues. The CDR3 bases are TGTGCCAGCTCACCCGGGATTAGGGGAGGGCAGCCCCAGCATTTT. It is translated as CASSPGIRGGQPQHF.

The chain is built from TRBV29-1 and TRBJ2-1; 9 nucleotides match TRBD1. V lost 6 bases, J lost 2 bases, and 8 bases stayed unmatched. This CDR3 is built from 15 residues. The germline V gene encodes CDR1 SQVTM and CDR2 ANQGSEA. The CDR3 DNA reads as TGCAGCGTCCGACAGGGGGGGGCTGCCTACAATGAGCAGTTCTTC. Encoded protein: CSVRQGGAAYNEQFF.

Written as DNA, the CDR3 is TGTGCCAGCAGCAGAGCGGGGGGGCCGGAGGAGACCCAGTACTTC. Amino acids: CASSRAGGPEETQYF. V and J are TRBV6-5 and TRBJ2-5; 10 positions agree with TRBD2. The V gene's germline CDR1 is MNHEY and CDR2 SVGAGI. With 6 bases clipped from V and 5 bases from J, the junction kept 9 bases outside the gene matches. This CDR3 comprises 15 residues.

In this sample, this clone turned up a few times. The chain is built from TRBV3-1 (or the pseudogene TRBV3-2) and TRBJ2-5; D is possibly TRBD2 (5 bases). The germline V gene encodes CDR1 LGHDT and CDR2 YNNKEL (reference sequence). The CDR3 sequence is 13 residues long. Trimming shortened V by 4 bases and J by 5 bases, and 11 bases separated the two germline ends. CDR3 in amino acids: CASSPGIWETQYF. The CDR3 DNA reads as TGTGCCAGCAGCCCGGGGATTTGGGAGACCCAGTACTTC.

The chain has TRBV6-1 and TRBJ1-2, with 8 bases aligning to TRBD1. Trimming at V came to 0 bases and at J to 4 bases, leaving 13 bases not matched to a gene. Germline V gives CDR1 MNHNS, CDR2 SASEGT. CDR3 length: 18 amino acids. DNA of the CDR3: TGTGCCAGCAGTGAAGCTCGTGGGTCGGACAGGGTTGGCTATGGCTACACCTTC. Its translation: CASSEARGSDRVGYGYTF.

The genes are TRBV5-4 and TRBJ2-7; 11 bases align to TRBD2. CDR1 and CDR2 from the germline V gene are SGHNT and YYREEE (reference sequence). The CDR3 runs to 14 residues. The V segment lost 4 bases and the J segment 7 bases; nucleotides outside the gene matches: 7. CDR3 nucleotide sequence: TGTGCCAGCAGCCTACTAGCGGGAGCTAAGGAGCAGTACTTC. Translated: CASSLLAGAKEQYF.

Comment on this clone: This may stem from a read error, because a much larger clone lies one nucleotide away. The same CDR3 can be traced to other DNA sequences in this sample. The J gene is TRBJ2-2, the V gene TRBV2, with D unclear. Germline assignment: CDR1 SNHLY and CDR2 FYNNEI. V lost 6 bases to trimming and J lost 3 bases, with 5 bases between them. The length of the CDR3 is 12 residues. This CDR3 is CASSRDTGELFF. The CDR3 nucleotides read TGTGCCAGCAGCCGGGACACCGGGGAGCTGTTTTTT.

The gene calls are TRBV7-9 and TRBJ1-3, with D perhaps TRBD1 (6 bases). The CDR3 has 14 amino acids. Trimming took 5 bases from V and 2 from J, leaving 10 bases between them. The germline V gene encodes CDR1 SEHNR and CDR2 FQNEAQ (reference sequence). Here the CDR3 reads CASSRDITGNTIYF. The DNA of the CDR3 is TGTGCCAGCAGCCGGGACATCACTGGAAACACCATATATTTT. Together with reference TRBV7-9 and TRBJ1-3, the CDR3 gives the full variable domain: DTGVSQNPRHKITKRGQNVTFRCDPISEHNRLYWYRQTLGQGPEFLTYFQNEAQLEKSRLLSDRFSAERPKGSFSTLEIQRTEQGDSAMYLCASSRDITGNTIYFGEGSWLTVV.

The chain joins TRBV7-9 to TRBJ1-2; 7 nucleotides line up with TRBD1. The V gene end was trimmed by 5 bases and the J gene end by 0 bases; junction bases not matched to a gene: 3. This CDR3 is 14 amino acids long. The germline V gene encodes CDR1 SEHNR and CDR2 FQNEAQ (reference sequence). The chain's CDR3 is CASSLTGANYGYTF. DNA for the CDR3: TGTGCCAGCAGCCTCACAGGGGCTAACTATGGCTACACCTTC. The complete variable domain, with remaining parts taken from reference TRBV7-9 and TRBJ1-2, reads DTGVSQNPRHKITKRGQNVTFRCDPISEHNRLYWYRQTLGQGPEFLTYFQNEAQLEKSRLLSDRFSAERPKGSFSTLEIQRTEQGDSAMYLCASSLTGANYGYTFGSGTRLTVV.

To note about this clone: The same CDR3 is also encoded by other DNA sequences in this sample. This chain links TRBV5-4 with TRBJ2-5; 11 positions match TRBD2. Germline loops: CDR1 SGHNT, CDR2 YYREEE (reference sequence). The CDR3 runs to 15 residues. The V segment lost 2 bases and the J segment 5 bases; nucleotides outside the gene matches: 5. The CDR3, as DNA: TGTGCCAGCAGCTTCCTAGCGGGAGGCGGGGAGACCCAGTACTTC. Its protein product is CASSFLAGGGETQYF. The entire variable domain, with the rest obtained from reference TRBV5-4 and TRBJ2-5, is as follows: ETGVTQSPTHLIKTRGQQVTLRCSSQSGHNTVSWYQQALGQGPQFIFQYYREEENGRGNFPPRFSGLQFPNYSSELNVNALELDDSALYLCASSFLAGGGETQYFGPGTRLLVL.

V is TRBV5-4 and J is TRBJ1-1; tentatively, D is TRBD1 (6 bases). Germline CDR1 SGHNT, CDR2 YYREEE (reference sequence). CDR3 length equals 15 residues. The germline V and J ends were trimmed by 0 bases and 0 bases, with 9 bases remaining between them. Written as DNA, the CDR3 is TGTGCCAGCAGCTTGGGAGGGGGTTTGAACACTGAAGCTTTCTTT. Translating gives CASSLGGGLNTEAFF.

The chain carries TRBV11-2 and TRBJ2-3; 10 bases align to TRBD2. J was trimmed by 6 bases and V by 5 bases; bases with no gene match: 20. This CDR3 has 19 amino acids. CDR1 is SGHAT and CDR2 is FQNNGV in the germline V gene. The CDR3 DNA sequence: TGTGCCAGCAGCCCAATCGGGGGCCGGCTAGCGGGAGAGACGGATACGCAGTATTTT. It translates to CASSPIGGRLAGETDTQYF.

The genes are TRBV24-1 and TRBJ2-3; 7 nucleotides align to TRBD1. Trimming cost V 1 base and J 2 bases; bases outside gene matches: 11. CDR3 length equals 18 residues. Germline-derived CDR1 and CDR2 are KGHDR and SFDVKD. Written as DNA, the CDR3 is TGTGCCACCAGTGATTTAGACGGACAGGCCCTAGCCACAGATACGCAGTATTTT. It is translated as CATSDLDGQALATDTQYF.

The chain recombines TRBV3-1 (or the pseudogene TRBV3-2) with TRBJ1-4; TRBD1 matches at 7 bases. The CDR3 has 12 residues. The V gene's germline CDR1 is LGHDT and CDR2 YNNKEL (reference sequence). Losses at the gene ends were 9 bases for V and 4 bases for J; bases not matched to a gene: 2. CDR3 DNA: TGTGCCAGTGGACAGGATAATGAAAAACTGTTTTTT. Protein: CASGQDNEKLFF.

The chain is built from TRBV18 and TRBJ1-2; D unclear. V was clipped by 6 bases and J by 4 bases, with 12 bases between them. This CDR3 has 13 amino acids. Germline CDR1 is KGHSH and CDR2 is LQKENI. The CDR3: CASSPGERYGYTF. The DNA of the CDR3 is TGTGCCAGCTCCCCCGGGGAGCGCTATGGCTACACCTTC.

DNA of the CDR3: TGTGCCAGCAGTCGGACAGGGATCGACGAGCAGTACGTC. Protein sequence: CASSRTGIDEQYV. V gene TRBV5-4 combines with J gene TRBJ2-7; 8 bases align to TRBD1. Germline V gene sequence: CDR1 SGHNT, CDR2 YYREEE (reference sequence). Trimming at V came to 5 bases and at J to 5 bases, leaving 6 bases not matched to a gene. The CDR3 consists of 13 residues.

The chain joins TRBV27 to TRBJ1-1; D uncertain. V shed 4 bases and J shed 0 bases, with 6 bases lying between them. Germline loops: CDR1 MNHEY, CDR2 SMNVEV (reference sequence). The CDR3 spans 13 residues. The CDR3 DNA reads TGTGCCAGCAGTTCTCCCCTGAACACTGAAGCTTTCTTT. It translates to CASSSPLNTEAFF.

V usage is TRBV12-5 and J usage is TRBJ1-2; 8 bases align to TRBD1. In germline, CDR1 is LGHNT, CDR2 FRNRAP. CDR3 length equals 13 residues. V shed 7 bases, J shed 6 bases, and the junction held 7 bases outside the gene matches. The CDR3 spells CASAVQGENGYTF. The CDR3 nucleotides read TGTGCTAGTGCAGTACAGGGGGAGAATGGCTACACCTTC.

The CDR3 here is CASSDAPGRGGQPQHF. The DNA for the CDR3 is TGTGCCAGCAGTGACGCCCCCGGACGGGGAGGTCAGCCCCAGCATTTT. The V gene is TRBV6-2 or TRBV6-3, the J gene TRBJ1-5; D gene unclear. V was cut by 5 bases and J by 6 bases, with 20 bases left in between. Germline-derived CDR1 and CDR2 are MNHEY and SVGEGT. The CDR3 consists of 16 residues.